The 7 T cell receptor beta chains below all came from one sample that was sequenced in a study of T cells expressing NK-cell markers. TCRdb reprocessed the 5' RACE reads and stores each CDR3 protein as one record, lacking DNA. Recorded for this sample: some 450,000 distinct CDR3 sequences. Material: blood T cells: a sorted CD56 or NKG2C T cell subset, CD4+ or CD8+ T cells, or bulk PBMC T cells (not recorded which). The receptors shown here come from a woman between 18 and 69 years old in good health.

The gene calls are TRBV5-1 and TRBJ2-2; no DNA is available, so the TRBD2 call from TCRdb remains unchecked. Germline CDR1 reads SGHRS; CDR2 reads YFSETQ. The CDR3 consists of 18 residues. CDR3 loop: CASSFSGTSGANTGELFF.

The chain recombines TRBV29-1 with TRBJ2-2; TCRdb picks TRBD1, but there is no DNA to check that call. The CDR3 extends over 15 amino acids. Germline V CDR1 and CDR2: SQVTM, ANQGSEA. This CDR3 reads CSVEGSPQSTGELFF.

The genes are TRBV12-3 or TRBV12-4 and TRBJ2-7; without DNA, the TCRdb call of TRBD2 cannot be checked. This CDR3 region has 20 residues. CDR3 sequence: CASSLDIEQGRPPSSYEQYF.

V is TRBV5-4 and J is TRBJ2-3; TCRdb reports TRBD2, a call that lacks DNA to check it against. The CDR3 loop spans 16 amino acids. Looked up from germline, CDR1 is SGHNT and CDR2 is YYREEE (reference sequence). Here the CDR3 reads CASSTGTSGRRDTQYF. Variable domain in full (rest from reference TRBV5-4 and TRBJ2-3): ETGVTQSPTHLIKTRGQQVTLRCSSQSGHNTVSWYQQALGQGPQFIFQYYREEENGRGNFPPRFSGLQFPNYSSELNVNALELDDSALYLCASSTGTSGRRDTQYFGPGTRLTVL.

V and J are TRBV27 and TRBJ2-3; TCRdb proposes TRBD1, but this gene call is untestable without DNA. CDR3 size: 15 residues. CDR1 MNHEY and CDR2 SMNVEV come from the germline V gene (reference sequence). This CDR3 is CASSIRVPRGDTQYF.

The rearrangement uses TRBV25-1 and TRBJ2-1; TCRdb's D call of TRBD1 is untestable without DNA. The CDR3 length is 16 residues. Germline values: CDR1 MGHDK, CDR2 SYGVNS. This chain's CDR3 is CASSEPSPGSYNEQFF.

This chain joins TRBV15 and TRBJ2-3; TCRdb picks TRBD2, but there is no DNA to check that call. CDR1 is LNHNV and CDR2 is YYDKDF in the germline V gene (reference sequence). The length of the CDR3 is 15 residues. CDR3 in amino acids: CATSRGRDGTDTQYF.